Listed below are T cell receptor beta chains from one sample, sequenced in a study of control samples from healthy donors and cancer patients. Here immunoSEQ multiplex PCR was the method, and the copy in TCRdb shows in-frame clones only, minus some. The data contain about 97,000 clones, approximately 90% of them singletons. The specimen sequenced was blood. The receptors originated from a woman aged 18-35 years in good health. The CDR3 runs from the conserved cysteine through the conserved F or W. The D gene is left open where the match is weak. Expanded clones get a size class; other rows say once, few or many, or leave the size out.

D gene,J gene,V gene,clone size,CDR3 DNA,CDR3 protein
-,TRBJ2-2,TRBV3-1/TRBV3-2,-,TGTGCCAGCAGCCCCGGAAAATTTCGGGCCGGGGAGCTGTTTTTT,CASSPGKFRAGELFF
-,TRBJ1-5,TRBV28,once,TGTGCCAGCAGCAGAAATCAGCCCCAGCATTTT,CASSRNQPQHF
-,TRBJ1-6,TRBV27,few,TGTGCCAGCAGAGACAGCTCCTATAATTCACCCCTCCACTTT,CASRDSSYNSPLHF
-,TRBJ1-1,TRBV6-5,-,TGTGCCAGCAGTTACCGACAGAACATGAACACTGAAGCTTTCTTT,CASSYRQNMNTEAFF
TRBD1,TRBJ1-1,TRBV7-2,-,TGTGCCAGCAGCGGCCGGACAGGGCTAAAAAGATTGGGCACTGAAGCTTTCTTT,CASSGRTGLKRLGTEAFF
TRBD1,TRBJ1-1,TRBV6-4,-,TGTGCCAGCAGTGACTCGATTAGGGGGCGTCGGGGTGAAGCTTTCTTT,CASSDSIRGRRGEAFF
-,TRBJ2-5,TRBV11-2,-,TGTGCCAGCAGCTTAGGAGGGACCCCGGAGGAGACCCAGTACTTC,CASSLGGTPEETQYF
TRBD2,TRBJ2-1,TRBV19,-,TGTGCCAGTAGGCTCCTCAGCGGGAGGGTGGGGGAGAGCAATGAGCAGTTCTTC,CASRLLSGRVGESNEQFF
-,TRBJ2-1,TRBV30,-,TGTGCCTGGAGAGGAAGAAACCGCTACAATGAGCAGTTCTTC,CAWRGRNRYNEQFF
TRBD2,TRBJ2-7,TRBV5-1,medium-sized,TGCGCCAGCAGGTCTCTAGCGGGAGGCCCAACCTACGAGCAGTACTTC,CASRSLAGGPTYEQYF
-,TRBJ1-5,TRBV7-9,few,TGTGCCAGCAGCTTAGAGGGTAGCAATCAGCCCCAGCATTTT,CASSLEGSNQPQHF
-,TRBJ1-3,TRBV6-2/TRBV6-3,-,TGTGCCAGCAGTTTGACAGACTCTGGAAACACCATATATTTT,CASSLTDSGNTIYF
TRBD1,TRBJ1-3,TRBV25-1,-,TGTGCCAGCAGTGAATTTGACAGGGCCGGAAACACCATATATTTT,CASSEFDRAGNTIYF
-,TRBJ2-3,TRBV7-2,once,TGTGCCAGCAGCTGGGGAGGTGGCACAGATACGCAGTATTTT,CASSWGGGTDTQYF
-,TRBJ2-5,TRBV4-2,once,TGTGCCAGCAGCCAAGAGACGCTAAGGGAACAAGAGACCCAGTACTTC,CASSQETLREQETQYF
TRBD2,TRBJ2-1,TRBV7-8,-,TGTGCCAGCAGCTCGGGACTAGCGGGAGGAAATGAGCAGTTCTTC,CASSSGLAGGNEQFF
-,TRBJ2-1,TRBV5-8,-,TGTGCCAGCAGCTCAGGCCTGGCCTACAATGAGCAGTTCTTC,CASSSGLAYNEQFF
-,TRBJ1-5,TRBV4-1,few,TGCGCCAGCAGCCAAGTGTATTCGGGGGCTGGGATTACCCAGCATTTT,CASSQVYSGAGITQHF
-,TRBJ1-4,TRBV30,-,TGTGCCTGGAGTGGGACATCAACTAATGAAAAACTGTTTTTT,CAWSGTSTNEKLFF
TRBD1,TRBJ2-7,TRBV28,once,TGTGCCAGCAGTGCCGGGACAGGGGTAGACGAGCAGTACTTC,CASSAGTGVDEQYF
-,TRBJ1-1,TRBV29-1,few,TGCAGCGTTCGGACAGTGGGGGGTGAAGCTTTCTTT,CSVRTVGGEAFF
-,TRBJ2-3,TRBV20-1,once,TGCAGTGCTAGAGTAGCGGATACGCAGTATTTT,CSARVADTQYF
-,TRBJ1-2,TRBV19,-,TGTGCCAGTTCTGTTCTGCCCTCAGGGGTCCTCTATGGCTACACCTTC,CASSVLPSGVLYGYTF